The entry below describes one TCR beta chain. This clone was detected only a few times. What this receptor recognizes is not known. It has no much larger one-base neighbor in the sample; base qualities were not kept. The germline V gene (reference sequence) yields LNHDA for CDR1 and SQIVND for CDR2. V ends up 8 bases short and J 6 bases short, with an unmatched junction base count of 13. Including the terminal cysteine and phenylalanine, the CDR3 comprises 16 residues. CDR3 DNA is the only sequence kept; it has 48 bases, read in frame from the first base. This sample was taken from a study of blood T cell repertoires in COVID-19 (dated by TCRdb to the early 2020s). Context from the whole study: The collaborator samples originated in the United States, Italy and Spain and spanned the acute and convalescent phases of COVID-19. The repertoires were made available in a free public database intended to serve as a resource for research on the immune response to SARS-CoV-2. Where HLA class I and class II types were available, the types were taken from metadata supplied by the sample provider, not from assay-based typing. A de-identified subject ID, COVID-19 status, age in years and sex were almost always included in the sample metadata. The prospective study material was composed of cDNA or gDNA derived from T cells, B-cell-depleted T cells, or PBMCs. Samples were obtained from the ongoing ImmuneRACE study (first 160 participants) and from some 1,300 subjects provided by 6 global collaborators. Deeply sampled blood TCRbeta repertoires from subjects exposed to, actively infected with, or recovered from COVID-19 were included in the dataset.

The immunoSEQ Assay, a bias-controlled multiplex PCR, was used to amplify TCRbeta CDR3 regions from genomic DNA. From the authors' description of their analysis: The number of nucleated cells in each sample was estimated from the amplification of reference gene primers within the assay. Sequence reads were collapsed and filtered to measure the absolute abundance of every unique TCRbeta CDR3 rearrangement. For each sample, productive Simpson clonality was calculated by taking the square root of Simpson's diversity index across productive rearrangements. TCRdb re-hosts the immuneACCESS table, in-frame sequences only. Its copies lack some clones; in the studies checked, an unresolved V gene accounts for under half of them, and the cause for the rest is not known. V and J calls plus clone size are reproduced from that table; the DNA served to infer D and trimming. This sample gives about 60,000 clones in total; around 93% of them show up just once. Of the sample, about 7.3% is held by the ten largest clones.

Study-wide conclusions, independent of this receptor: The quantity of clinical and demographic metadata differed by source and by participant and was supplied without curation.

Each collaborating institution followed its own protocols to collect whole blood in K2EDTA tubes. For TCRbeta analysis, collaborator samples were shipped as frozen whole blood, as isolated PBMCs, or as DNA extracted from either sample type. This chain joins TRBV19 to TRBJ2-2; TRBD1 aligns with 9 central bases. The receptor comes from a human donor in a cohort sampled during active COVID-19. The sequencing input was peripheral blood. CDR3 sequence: CASRIQGARVAGELFF. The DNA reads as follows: TGTGCCAGTCGAATACAGGGGGCGCGGGTCGCCGGGGAGCTGTTTTTT.